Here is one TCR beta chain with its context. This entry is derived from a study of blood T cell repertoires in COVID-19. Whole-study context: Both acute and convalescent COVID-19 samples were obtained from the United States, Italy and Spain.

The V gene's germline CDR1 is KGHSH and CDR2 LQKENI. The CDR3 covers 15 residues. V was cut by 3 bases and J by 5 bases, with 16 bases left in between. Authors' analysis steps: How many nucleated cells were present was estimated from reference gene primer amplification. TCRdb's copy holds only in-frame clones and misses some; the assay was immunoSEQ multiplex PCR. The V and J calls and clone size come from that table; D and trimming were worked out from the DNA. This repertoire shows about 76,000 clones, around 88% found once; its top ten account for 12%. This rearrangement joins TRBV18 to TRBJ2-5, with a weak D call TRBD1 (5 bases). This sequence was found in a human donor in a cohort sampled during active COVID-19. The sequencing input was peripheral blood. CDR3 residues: CASSPLRVVQETQYF. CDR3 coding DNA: TGTGCCAGCTCACCCCTCAGGGTTGTACAGGAGACCCAGTACTTC.